This TCR beta chain emerged from a study of T cell repertoires in cytomegalovirus infection. The V segment lost 8 bases and the J segment 14 bases; nucleotides outside the gene matches: 4. This CDR3 has 10 amino acids. From germline, CDR1 is ENHRY and CDR2 SYGVKD. The sample holds a few counts of this clonotype. The antigen remains unidentified. Notes on the study in general: The study found HLA-C-restricted CMV-specific TCR beta clonotypes dominating the ex vivo response.

Each CDR3 protein is one row after TCRdb ran MiXCR on the reads. The data contain about 460,000 distinct CDR3 sequences, around 11% of them singletons. Sequenced material: PBMCs. The chain is built from TRBV10-3 and TRBJ1-2; 11 bases align to TRBD1. This TCR derives from a human donor in good health (CMV status not recorded). Some clones in this sample may be carry-over from other donors' samples. DNA of the CDR3: TGTGCCATCGGACAGGGGGCCTCGACCTTC. It specifies CAIGQGASTF.